This T cell receptor (beta chain) derives from a study of cytotoxic CD8 clonotypes in ibrutinib-treated CLL. Study findings and constraints: Measured clonality at baseline was greater than in age-matched healthy donors and tracked with circulating CD8+ T-cell counts. Public clonotypes were seen rarely and were contracted or stable on treatment.

Notes on this clone: The target antigen is unknown.

The sequencing depth, 1 in 200,000 to 1 in 1 million T cells, was the target. Generated by immunoSEQ multiplex PCR, the TCRdb table keeps only in-frame clones and is missing some. This table holds more than 110,000 clones, approximately 89% found once. Germline V gene sequence: CDR1 SGHRS, CDR2 YFSETQ. V lost 0 bases and J lost 7, with 8 bases in between. This CDR3 is built from 13 residues. The sample consisted of PBMCs, taken after 12 months of ibrutinib treatment. The TCR was taken from a human donor with chronic lymphocytic leukemia. This sequence joins TRBV5-1 and TRBJ2-1; D unclear. As DNA, the CDR3 is TGCGCCAGCAGCTTGGGTGTGGGGAATGAGCAGTTCTTC. Protein product: CASSLGVGNEQFF.